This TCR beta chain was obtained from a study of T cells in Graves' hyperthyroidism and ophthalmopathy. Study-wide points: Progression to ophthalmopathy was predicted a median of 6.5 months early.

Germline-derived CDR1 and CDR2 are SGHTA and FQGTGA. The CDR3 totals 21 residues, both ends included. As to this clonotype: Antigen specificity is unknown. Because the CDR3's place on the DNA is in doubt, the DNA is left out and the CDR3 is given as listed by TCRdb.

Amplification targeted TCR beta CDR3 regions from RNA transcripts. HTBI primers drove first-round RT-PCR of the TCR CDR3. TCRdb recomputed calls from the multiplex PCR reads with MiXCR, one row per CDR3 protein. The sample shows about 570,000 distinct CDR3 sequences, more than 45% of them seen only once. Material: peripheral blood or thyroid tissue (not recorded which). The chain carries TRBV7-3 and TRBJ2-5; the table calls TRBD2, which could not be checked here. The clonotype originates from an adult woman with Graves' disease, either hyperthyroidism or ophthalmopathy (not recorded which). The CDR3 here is CDSSFYICSAQKLALLETQYF.